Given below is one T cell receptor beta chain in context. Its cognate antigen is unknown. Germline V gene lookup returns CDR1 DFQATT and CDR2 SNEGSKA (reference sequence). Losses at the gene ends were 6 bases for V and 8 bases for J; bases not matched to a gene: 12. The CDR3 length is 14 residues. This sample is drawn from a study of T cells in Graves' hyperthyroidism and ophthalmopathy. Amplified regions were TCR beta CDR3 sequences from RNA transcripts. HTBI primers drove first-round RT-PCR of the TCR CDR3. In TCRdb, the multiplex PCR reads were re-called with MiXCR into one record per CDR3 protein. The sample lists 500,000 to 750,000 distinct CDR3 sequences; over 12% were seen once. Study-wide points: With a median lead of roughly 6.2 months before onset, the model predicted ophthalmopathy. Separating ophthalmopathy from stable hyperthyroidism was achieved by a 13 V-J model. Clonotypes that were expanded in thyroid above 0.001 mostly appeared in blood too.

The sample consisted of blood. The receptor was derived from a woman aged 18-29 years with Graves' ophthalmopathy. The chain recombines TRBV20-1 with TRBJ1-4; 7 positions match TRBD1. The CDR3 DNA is TGCAGTGCCTTCGCCGAGGGGGCAGGAGAAAAACTGTTTTTT. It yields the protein CSAFAEGAGEKLFF.